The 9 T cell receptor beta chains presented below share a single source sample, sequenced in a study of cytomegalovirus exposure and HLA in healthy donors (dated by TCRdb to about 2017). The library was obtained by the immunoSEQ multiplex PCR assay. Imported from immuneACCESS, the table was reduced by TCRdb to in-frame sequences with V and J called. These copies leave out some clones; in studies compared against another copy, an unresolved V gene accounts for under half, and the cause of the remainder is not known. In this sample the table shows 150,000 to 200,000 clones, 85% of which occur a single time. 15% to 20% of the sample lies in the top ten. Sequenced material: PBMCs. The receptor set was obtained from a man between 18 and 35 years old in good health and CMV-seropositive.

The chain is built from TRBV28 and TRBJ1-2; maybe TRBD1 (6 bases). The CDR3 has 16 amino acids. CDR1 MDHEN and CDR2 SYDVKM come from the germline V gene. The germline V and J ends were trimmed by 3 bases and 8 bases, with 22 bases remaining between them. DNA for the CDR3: TGTGCCAGCAGTTTGTTTAGCCAGGCCCTAAGGGGGGGCTACACCTTC. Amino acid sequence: CASSLFSQALRGGYTF.

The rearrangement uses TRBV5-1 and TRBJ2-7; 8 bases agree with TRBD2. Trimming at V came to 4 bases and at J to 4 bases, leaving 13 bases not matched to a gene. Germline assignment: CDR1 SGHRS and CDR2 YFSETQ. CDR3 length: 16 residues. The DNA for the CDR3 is TGCGCCAGCAGCATGAAGCCGGGACTAGGGGTTTACGAGCAGTACTTC. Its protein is CASSMKPGLGVYEQYF.

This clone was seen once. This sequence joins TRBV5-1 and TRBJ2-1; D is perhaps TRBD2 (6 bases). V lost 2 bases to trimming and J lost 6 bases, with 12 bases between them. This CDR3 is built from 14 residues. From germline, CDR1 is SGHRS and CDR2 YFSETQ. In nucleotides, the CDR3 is TGCGCCAGCAGCTTTGACGGGACTTTCAATGAGCAGTTCTTC. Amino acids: CASSFDGTFNEQFF.

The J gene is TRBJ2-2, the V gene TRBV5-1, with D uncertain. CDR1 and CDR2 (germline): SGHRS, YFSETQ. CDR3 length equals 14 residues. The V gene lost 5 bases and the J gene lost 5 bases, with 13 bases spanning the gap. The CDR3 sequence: CASRVQASTGELFF. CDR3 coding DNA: TGCGCCAGCAGGGTCCAGGCATCGACCGGGGAGCTGTTTTTT.

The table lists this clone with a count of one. This CDR3 is CASSSPSTWGRYEQYF. In DNA form, the CDR3 reads TGTGCCAGCAGTTCTCCAAGCACGTGGGGCCGGTACGAGCAGTACTTC. V and J are TRBV28 and TRBJ2-7, with a weak D call TRBD1 (5 bases). Germline CDR1 reads MDHEN; CDR2 reads SYDVKM. The CDR3 extends over 16 amino acids. Trimming shortened V by 4 bases and J by 4 bases, and 20 bases separated the two germline ends.

The CDR3 is CASSPGLGTDTQYF. The CDR3 DNA sequence: TGTGCCAGTAGCCCAGGGTTAGGCACAGATACGCAGTATTTT. The chain links TRBV19 to TRBJ2-3, with D maybe TRBD1 (5 bases). This CDR3 is built from 14 residues. V was shortened by 6 bases and J by 1 base, with 11 bases between the two germline ends. Looked up from germline, CDR1 is LNHDA and CDR2 is SQIVND (reference sequence).

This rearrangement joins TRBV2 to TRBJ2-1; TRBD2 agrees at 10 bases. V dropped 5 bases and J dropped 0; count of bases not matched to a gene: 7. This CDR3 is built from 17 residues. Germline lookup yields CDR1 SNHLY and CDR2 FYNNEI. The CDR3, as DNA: TGTGCCAGCAGTCCGTCACTAGCGGGAATCTCCTACAATGAGCAGTTCTTC. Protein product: CASSPSLAGISYNEQFF.

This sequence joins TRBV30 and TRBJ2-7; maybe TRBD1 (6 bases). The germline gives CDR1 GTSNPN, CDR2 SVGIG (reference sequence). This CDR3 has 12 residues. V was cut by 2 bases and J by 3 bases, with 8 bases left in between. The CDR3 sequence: CAWSRGNYEQYF. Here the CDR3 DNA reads TGTGCCTGGAGTAGGGGGAACTACGAGCAGTACTTC.

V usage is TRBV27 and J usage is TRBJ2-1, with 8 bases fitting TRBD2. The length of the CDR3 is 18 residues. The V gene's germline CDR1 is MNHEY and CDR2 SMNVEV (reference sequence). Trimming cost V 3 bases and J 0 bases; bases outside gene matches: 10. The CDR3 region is CASSFWTSGGSSYNEQFF. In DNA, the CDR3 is TGTGCCAGCAGTTTTTGGACCAGCGGGGGTAGCTCCTACAATGAGCAGTTCTTC.